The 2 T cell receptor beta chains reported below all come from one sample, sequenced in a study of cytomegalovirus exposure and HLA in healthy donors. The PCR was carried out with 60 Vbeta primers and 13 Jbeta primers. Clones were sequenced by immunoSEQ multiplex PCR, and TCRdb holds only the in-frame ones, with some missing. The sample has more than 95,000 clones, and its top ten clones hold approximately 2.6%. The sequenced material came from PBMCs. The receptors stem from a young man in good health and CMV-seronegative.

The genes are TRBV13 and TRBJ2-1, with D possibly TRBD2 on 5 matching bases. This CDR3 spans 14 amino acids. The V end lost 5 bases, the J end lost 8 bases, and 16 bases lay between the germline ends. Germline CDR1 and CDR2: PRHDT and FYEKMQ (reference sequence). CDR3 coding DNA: TGTGCCAGCAGCGATATAAAGCGGTGGCATGAGCAGTTCTTC. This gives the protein CASSDIKRWHEQFF.

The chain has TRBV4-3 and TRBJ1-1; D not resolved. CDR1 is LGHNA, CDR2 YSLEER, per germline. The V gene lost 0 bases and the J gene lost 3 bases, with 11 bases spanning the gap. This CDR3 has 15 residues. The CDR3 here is CASSQDTGRDTEAFF. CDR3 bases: TGCGCCAGCAGCCAAGATACGGGGAGGGACACTGAAGCTTTCTTT.